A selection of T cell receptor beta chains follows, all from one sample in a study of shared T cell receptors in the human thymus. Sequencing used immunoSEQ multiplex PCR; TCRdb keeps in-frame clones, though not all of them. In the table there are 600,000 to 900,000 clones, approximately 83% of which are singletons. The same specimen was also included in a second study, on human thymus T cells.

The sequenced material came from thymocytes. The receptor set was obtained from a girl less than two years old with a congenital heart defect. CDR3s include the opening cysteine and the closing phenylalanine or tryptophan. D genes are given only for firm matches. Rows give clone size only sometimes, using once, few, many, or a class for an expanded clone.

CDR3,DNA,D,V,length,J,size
CASSTGSSYNEQFF,TGTGCCAGCTCCACAGGGAGCTCCTACAATGAGCAGTTCTTC,-,TRBV7-9,14,TRBJ2-1,-
CATSSDTGGMNTEAFF,TGTGCCACCAGCAGCGACACAGGGGGAATGAACACTGAAGCTTTCTTT,TRBD1,TRBV15,16,TRBJ1-1,few
CASSATGSNQPQHF,TGTGCCAGCAGTGCGACAGGGAGTAATCAGCCCCAGCATTTT,TRBD1,TRBV6-1,14,TRBJ1-5,-
CASSMVIGFEENTEAFF,TGTGCCAGTAGTATGGTCATCGGGTTTGAGGAGAACACTGAAGCTTTCTTT,-,TRBV19,17,TRBJ1-1,-
CASKGWQGNYGYTF,TGTGCCAGCAAGGGTTGGCAGGGGAACTATGGCTACACCTTC,-,TRBV27,14,TRBJ1-2,once
CASSYCTRGAKNIQYF,TGTGCCAGCAGTTACTGCACCCGGGGGGCCAAAAACATTCAGTACTTC,-,TRBV6-6,16,TRBJ2-4,few
CASWDSYNYGYTF,TGTGCCAGCTGGGACTCGTACAACTATGGCTACACCTTC,-,TRBV27,13,TRBJ1-2,-
CASSLIVAGGGTDTQYF,TGTGCCAGCAGCTTAATCGTAGCGGGGGGAGGCACAGATACGCAGTATTTT,TRBD2,TRBV7-3,17,TRBJ2-3,-
CASSQDPQLAGGLYQETQYF,TGCGCCAGCAGCCAAGACCCCCAACTAGCGGGGGGCCTGTACCAAGAGACCCAGTACTTC,TRBD2,TRBV4-3,20,TRBJ2-5,-
CASSPGSSAGTYEQYF,TGTGCCAGCAGCCCAGGGTCTTCTGCGGGGACCTACGAGCAGTACTTC,-,TRBV9,16,TRBJ2-7,-
CASSPGDKGSNEQFF,TGTGCCAGCTCACCAGGGGACAAGGGCTCCAATGAGCAGTTCTTC,-,TRBV18,15,TRBJ2-1,-
CASSQESIWTSGALVDTQYF,TGCGCCAGCAGCCAAGAAAGTATTTGGACTAGCGGGGCGCTGGTGGATACGCAGTATTTT,TRBD2,TRBV4-1,20,TRBJ2-3,-
CASSYLTGRANVLTF,TGTGCCAGCAGCTACTTGACAGGGAGGGCCAACGTCCTGACTTTC,TRBD1,TRBV11-2,15,TRBJ2-6,-
CASRKDRGRGYEQYF,TGTGCCAGCAGAAAAGACAGGGGAAGGGGTTACGAGCAGTACTTC,TRBD1,TRBV5-4,15,TRBJ2-7,-
CAISDQTTNYGYTF,TGTGCCATCAGTGATCAGACGACAAACTATGGCTACACCTTC,-,TRBV10-3,14,TRBJ1-2,-
CASSTASGGNYEQYF,TGCGCCAGCAGTACGGCTAGCGGGGGGAACTACGAGCAGTACTTC,TRBD2,TRBV10-1,15,TRBJ2-7,-
CASSQDRPYSSGGASYEQYF,TGCGCCAGCAGCCAAGACCGTCCTTATTCGTCGGGGGGCGCCTCGTACGAGCAGTACTTC,-,TRBV4-1,20,TRBJ2-7,-
CASSPQQGETQYF,TGCGCCAGCAGCCCACAACAGGGAGAGACCCAGTACTTC,-,TRBV5-1,13,TRBJ2-5,-
CASSASKGQPGAGELFF,TGTGCCAGCAGCGCATCGAAGGGGCAGCCGGGCGCCGGGGAGCTGTTTTTT,-,TRBV5-4,17,TRBJ2-2,once
CASSQVTRAENSPLHF,TGTGCCAGCAGCCAAGTCACTAGGGCAGAAAATTCACCCCTCCACTTT,-,TRBV14,16,TRBJ1-6,-
CASSFGRERDQPQHF,TGTGCCAGCAGCTTCGGCAGGGAAAGGGATCAGCCCCAGCATTTT,-,TRBV7-7,15,TRBJ1-5,once
CASSTAGGSYTYNEQFF,TGTGCCAGCAGTACGGCGGGGGGCTCTTACACCTACAATGAGCAGTTCTTC,TRBD2,TRBV27,17,TRBJ2-1,-
CAISGPSGSREQFF,TGTGCCATCAGTGGGCCCAGTGGGTCCAGGGAGCAGTTCTTC,-,TRBV10-3,14,TRBJ2-1,-
CASSLVSSGGGTDTQYF,TGTGCCAGCAGCTTAGTATCTTCGGGAGGGGGCACAGATACGCAGTATTTT,TRBD2,TRBV7-2,17,TRBJ2-3,-
CASSSKNPTSGGNTDTQYF,TGCGCCAGCAGCTCCAAGAACCCGACTAGCGGGGGAAACACAGATACGCAGTATTTT,TRBD2,TRBV4-3,19,TRBJ2-3,-
CASSYTLGQAVEQYF,TGTGCCAGCAGTTACACCTTAGGACAGGCGGTTGAGCAGTACTTC,TRBD1,TRBV6-5,15,TRBJ2-7,once
CAISEWQYSPLHF,TGTGCCATCAGTGAATGGCAGTATTCACCCCTCCACTTT,-,TRBV10-3,13,TRBJ1-6,-
CASSPLRTGMPYGYTF,TGTGCCAGCAGCCCGCTACGGACAGGGATGCCCTATGGCTACACCTTC,TRBD1,TRBV5-5,16,TRBJ1-2,-
CASSVQGAQEDRVYGYTF,TGTGCCAGCAGTGTCCAGGGGGCGCAGGAAGATAGAGTCTATGGCTACACCTTC,TRBD1,TRBV2,18,TRBJ1-2,-
CASSLAGGVRGTEAFF,TGCGCCAGCAGCTTGGCCGGGGGGGTCCGCGGGACTGAAGCTTTCTTT,-,TRBV5-1,16,TRBJ1-1,-
CASSYPTDPASNQPQHF,TGTGCCAGCAGCTACCCGACAGACCCTGCGAGCAATCAGCCCCAGCATTTT,-,TRBV28,17,TRBJ1-5,-
CASRPGESGRLAYNSPLHF,TGTGCCAGCAGGCCGGGGGAATCTGGAAGACTGGCTTATAATTCACCCCTCCACTTT,-,TRBV27,19,TRBJ1-6,-
CASSGFLYGYTF,TGTGCCAGCAGCGGCTTCCTCTATGGCTACACCTTC,-,TRBV7-2,12,TRBJ1-2,-
CATSRGQLNEKLFF,TGTGCCACCAGCAGAGGACAGCTTAATGAAAAACTGTTTTTT,-,TRBV15,14,TRBJ1-4,-
CASSLRDKARIEQFF,TGTGCCAGCAGCCTCCGGGACAAGGCTCGGATTGAGCAGTTCTTC,-,TRBV5-6,15,TRBJ2-1,few
CASSLCVAGSMNTEAFF,TGCGCCAGCAGCTTATGTGTGGCTGGTTCCATGAACACTGAAGCTTTCTTT,-,TRBV5-1,17,TRBJ1-1,-
CASSLEGQDKQYF,TGTGCCAGCAGTTTAGAAGGACAGGATAAGCAGTACTTC,TRBD1,TRBV28,13,TRBJ2-7,once
CASSRGANSPLHF,TGTGCCAGCTCACGAGGAGCCAATTCACCCCTCCACTTT,-,TRBV18,13,TRBJ1-6,-
CAISGIGTGGSYEQYF,TGTGCCATCAGTGGTATCGGGACAGGGGGTTCCTACGAGCAGTACTTC,TRBD1,TRBV10-3,16,TRBJ2-7,-
CASSRYTSGANVLTF,TGTGCCAGCAGCCGGTATACCTCTGGGGCCAACGTCCTGACTTTC,-,TRBV28,15,TRBJ2-6,-
CASVPGQGRTEAFF,TGTGCTAGTGTACCGGGACAGGGGAGGACTGAAGCTTTCTTT,TRBD1,TRBV12-5,14,TRBJ1-1,few
CASSFKTGHLYEQYF,TGTGCCAGCAGTTTCAAGACAGGACACCTCTACGAGCAGTACTTC,-,TRBV27,15,TRBJ2-7,once
CASSPGQGAEDTEAFF,TGTGCCAGCAGCCCCGGACAGGGGGCGGAAGACACTGAAGCTTTCTTT,TRBD1,TRBV14,16,TRBJ1-1,once
CASSNQAPFYYEQYF,TGTGCCAGCTCAAATCAGGCTCCCTTTTACTACGAGCAGTACTTC,-,TRBV18,15,TRBJ2-7,once
CASSARVNGYTF,TGTGCCAGCAGTGCCAGGGTCAACGGCTACACCTTC,-,TRBV6-6,12,TRBJ1-2,-
CASSCRSSGGTDTQYF,TGTGCCAGCAGTTGCCGGTCTAGCGGGGGCACAGATACGCAGTATTTT,TRBD2,TRBV6-5,16,TRBJ2-3,-